This record concerns one T cell receptor beta chain sequence. Germline V lookup: CDR1 LNHDA, CDR2 SQIVND (reference sequence). The CDR3 length is 14 residues. V was pared by 3 bases and J by 10 bases, with 4 bases of the junction left unmatched. The data originate from a study of blood T cell repertoires in COVID-19. Methods used by the authors: From reference gene primer amplification, estimates of nucleated cell counts were derived. Clones were read by immunoSEQ multiplex PCR, and TCRdb kept only the in-frame ones, dropping some. That table gives V, J and clone size, and the DNA gave D and trimming. The repertoire holds around 430,000 clones, around nine tenths seen once, with about 10% in the top ten. Two negative PCRs, clearance, or symptom resolution had been documented for recovered Cohort 3 donors.

The V and J genes are TRBV19 and TRBJ1-6; 9 bases agree with TRBD1. The sequence was collected from a woman aged 45-65 years who had recovered from COVID-19. Sequenced: PBMCs or T cells enriched from blood (not recorded which). The CDR3 here is CASSIGQGRSPLHF. The CDR3 bases are TGTGCCAGTAGTATCGGACAGGGGCGGTCACCCCTCCACTTT.